This entry lists 8 T cell receptor beta chains sequenced from one sample in a study of T cell responses to AZD1222 COVID-19 vaccine. Profiled with immunoSEQ multiplex PCR; TCRdb holds only in-frame clones, not every one. The table has some 91,000 clones, approximately 94% seen once. This specimen consisted of peripheral blood, obtained on day 0 of AZD1222 vaccination. Receptors were obtained from an adult in good health.

This clone showed up just once. CDR3 DNA: TGTGCCAGCAGCCAAGATTGGCAGGTGAACACTGAAGCTTTCTTT. Protein sequence: CASSQDWQVNTEAFF. The V and J genes are TRBV4-2 and TRBJ1-1; no definite D call. The CDR3 spans 15 residues. The germline V and J ends were trimmed by 0 bases and 0 bases, with 8 bases remaining between them. The germline gives CDR1 LGHNA, CDR2 YNFKEQ.

The chain couples TRBV23-1 to TRBJ2-5; 14 bases fit TRBD2. TRBV23-1 is flagged as an ORF with uncertain function. The CDR3 length is 15 residues. V dropped 7 bases and J dropped 3; count of bases not matched to a gene: 4. CDR3 protein: CASNRGLAGEETQYF. In nucleotides, the CDR3 is TGCGCCAGCAACCGGGGACTAGCGGGAGAAGAGACCCAGTACTTC.

This clone came up once. The V gene is TRBV29-1, the J gene TRBJ2-5; D is uncertain. The CDR3 loop spans 12 amino acids. Germline V gene sequence: CDR1 SQVTM, CDR2 ANQGSEA. V shed 2 bases and J shed 5 bases, with 9 bases lying between them. Here the CDR3 DNA reads TGCAGCGTTGAAAGTCTCCGGGAGACCCAGTACTTC. This translates into CSVESLRETQYF.

V usage is TRBV27 and J usage is TRBJ1-2, with TRBD1 identical over 7 bases. This CDR3 comprises 14 residues. Germline CDR1 reads MNHEY; CDR2 reads SMNVEV (reference sequence). Trimming took 2 bases from V and 8 from J; bases not matched to a gene: 8. The CDR3 nucleotides read TGTGCCAGCAGTTTACGTGAGGGGGCCGAAGGCTACACCTTC. Its protein is CASSLREGAEGYTF.

The V call is TRBV3-1 (or the pseudogene TRBV3-2), the J call TRBJ2-7; D remains unclear. CDR1 and CDR2 from the germline V gene are LGHDT and YNNKEL (reference sequence). Trimming shortened V by 3 bases and J by 5 bases, and 8 bases separated the two germline ends. This CDR3 has 12 residues. The CDR3: CASSQLTHEQYF. CDR3 bases: TGTGCCAGCAGCCAGCTGACCCACGAGCAGTACTTC.

The chain links TRBV28 to TRBJ1-3, with D possibly being TRBD1 (5 bases). Germline lookup yields CDR1 MDHEN and CDR2 SYDVKM. V lost 0 bases to trimming and J lost 0 bases, with 9 bases between them. The CDR3 consists of 16 residues. The CDR3 nucleotides read TGTGCCAGCAGTTTATGGGCAGGGAGCTCTGGAAACACCATATATTTT. Amino acids: CASSLWAGSSGNTIYF.

The V gene is TRBV6-5, the J gene TRBJ1-6; 7 bases are shared with TRBD1. CDR3 length: 11 residues. Germline CDR1 reads MNHEY; CDR2 reads SVGAGI. With 5 bases clipped from V and 12 bases from J, the junction kept 1 base outside the gene matches. The CDR3 is CASSRQGPLHF. CDR3 nucleotides: TGTGCCAGCAGTCGACAGGGACCCCTCCACTTT.

V usage is TRBV7-9 and J usage is TRBJ1-1, with D possibly matching TRBD1 (5 bases). The germline gives CDR1 SEHNR, CDR2 FQNEAQ (reference sequence). V was cut by 7 bases and J by 0 bases, with 9 bases left in between. CDR3 length equals 13 residues. CDR3 loop: CASNLGVNTEAFF. The CDR3 bases are TGTGCCAGCAACCTAGGGGTGAACACTGAAGCTTTCTTT. Looking up the rest from reference TRBV7-9 and TRBJ1-1 gives the full variable domain: DTGVSQNPRHKITKRGQNVTFRCDPISEHNRLYWYRQTLGQGPEFLTYFQNEAQLEKSRLLSDRFSAERPKGSFSTLEIQRTEQGDSAMYLCASNLGVNTEAFFGQGTRLTVV.